These 28 T cell receptor beta chains share one sample of origin, sequenced in a study of blood T cell repertoires in COVID-19. Assay: immunoSEQ multiplex PCR; the TCRdb copy retains only in-frame clones and omits some. The sample lists about 57,000 clones, 82% occurring once. The sample consisted of peripheral blood. Receptors originate from an older woman with acute or convalescent COVID-19.

The rearrangement uses TRBV7-2 and TRBJ2-5; TRBD2 aligns across 8 bases. Germline lookup yields CDR1 SGHTA and CDR2 FQGNSA. Trimming cost V 2 bases and J 0 bases; bases outside gene matches: 8. The CDR3 length is 17 residues. CDR3 residues: CASSLSPSGPYQETQYF. The DNA of the CDR3 is TGTGCCAGCAGCTTATCGCCTAGCGGGCCTTACCAAGAGACCCAGTACTTC.

This chain connects TRBV5-1 to TRBJ2-5; tentative D call: TRBD1 (5 bases). This CDR3 is built from 15 residues. The germline CDR1 and CDR2 sequences are SGHRS and YFSETQ. With 8 bases removed from V and 2 bases from J, the gap between germline ends came to 19 bases. The CDR3 here is CASSPDVGPQETQYF. The CDR3 DNA is TGCGCCAGTAGTCCCGATGTGGGGCCTCAAGAGACCCAGTACTTC. The complete variable domain, with remaining parts taken from reference TRBV5-1 and TRBJ2-5, reads KAGVTQTPRYLIKTRGQQVTLSCSPISGHRSVSWYQQTPGQGLQFLFEYFSETQRNKGNFPGRFSGRQFSNSRSEMNVSTLELGDSALYLCASSPDVGPQETQYFGPGTRLLVL.

The chain uses TRBV6-5 and TRBJ1-4, with D perhaps TRBD1 (5 bases). The CDR3 is 13 amino acids. V was shortened by 11 bases and J by 6 bases, with 16 bases between the two germline ends. Germline CDR1 reads MNHEY; CDR2 reads SVGAGI. This CDR3 reads CAGAVTLDEKLFF. The CDR3 region has the DNA TGTGCCGGGGCCGTAACCTTGGATGAAAAACTGTTTTTT.

The V and J genes are TRBV3-1 (or the pseudogene TRBV3-2) and TRBJ2-3; TRBD2 might be the D (5 bases). V was pared by 2 bases and J by 1 base, with 10 bases between. CDR3 length: 15 residues. Germline V gene lookup returns CDR1 LGHDT and CDR2 YNNKEL (reference sequence). DNA for the CDR3: TGTGCCAGCAGCCAACAGGACTCGCGCACAGATACGCAGTATTTT. Amino acids: CASSQQDSRTDTQYF.

The rearrangement links TRBV30 to TRBJ1-6; the D is unclear. The germline gives CDR1 GTSNPN, CDR2 SVGIG (reference sequence). The CDR3 covers 16 residues. Trimming cost V 0 bases and J 0 bases, with 9 bases left between them. CDR3 loop: CAWSVGGGSYNSPLHF. For the CDR3, the DNA is TGTGCCTGGAGTGTAGGCGGCGGCTCCTATAATTCACCCCTCCACTTT.

V usage is TRBV19 and J usage is TRBJ2-3, with 9 bases that match TRBD2. The CDR3 totals 16 residues. The germline CDR1 and CDR2 sequences are LNHDA and SQIVND (reference sequence). The V segment lost 5 bases and the J segment 3 bases; nucleotides outside the gene matches: 9. The CDR3 region is CASSSVAGADTDTQYF. The CDR3 coding sequence is TGTGCCAGTAGTTCAGTAGCGGGGGCGGATACAGATACGCAGTATTTT.

The chain combines TRBV5-1 with TRBJ2-3, with 7 bases identical to TRBD2. The germline gives CDR1 SGHRS, CDR2 YFSETQ. The V segment lost 0 bases and the J segment 3 bases; nucleotides outside the gene matches: 13. There are 18 residues in the CDR3. CDR3 in amino acids: CASSLVSSGVGGTDTQYF. For the CDR3, the DNA is TGCGCCAGCAGCTTGGTGTCCAGCGGGGTCGGAGGAACAGATACGCAGTATTTT.

This chain joins TRBV4-3 and TRBJ2-1; TRBD2 agrees at 12 bases. Looked up from germline, CDR1 is LGHNA and CDR2 is YSLEER. The CDR3 totals 15 residues. The junction had 2 bases not matched to a gene; V was cut back by 2 bases and J by 6 bases. CDR3 residues: CASSQLTSGGNEQFF. CDR3 in DNA: TGCGCCAGCAGCCAACTGACTAGCGGGGGCAATGAGCAGTTCTTC.

This clone turned up a few times. The chain employs TRBV27 and TRBJ2-2; D call uncertain. The CDR3 sequence is 15 residues long. V was trimmed by 0 bases and J by 3 bases, leaving 8 bases between them. Looked up from germline, CDR1 is MNHEY and CDR2 is SMNVEV (reference sequence). CDR3 residues: CASSLSYGDTGELFF. In DNA, the CDR3 is TGTGCCAGCAGTTTATCTTACGGAGACACCGGGGAGCTGTTTTTT.

The genes are TRBV14 and TRBJ2-1; 12 bases are a match to TRBD2. V shed 6 bases and J 6 bases; nucleotides not matched to a gene: 6. Germline CDR1 and CDR2: SGHDN and FVKESK. The CDR3 covers 15 residues. The CDR3 region has the DNA TGTGCCAGCAGTCGGACTAGCGGGGCGCCCAATGAGCAGTTCTTC. Protein sequence: CASSRTSGAPNEQFF.

The V gene is TRBV7-9, the J gene TRBJ2-4; the D is unclear. V was cut by 10 bases and J by 2 bases, with 15 bases left in between. CDR3 length equals 14 residues. Per the germline V gene, CDR1 is SEHNR and CDR2 is FQNEAQ (reference sequence). CDR3 residues: CATLELQTKNIQYF. The CDR3 DNA is TGTGCCACCCTAGAGCTCCAAACCAAAAACATTCAGTACTTC.

The rearrangement joins TRBV6-2 or TRBV6-3 to TRBJ2-1; the match to TRBD2 covers 8 bases. The germline V gene encodes CDR1 MNHEY and CDR2 SVGEGT. V trimming: 0 bases; J trimming: 8 bases; junction bases outside the gene matches: 15. CDR3 size: 18 residues. This CDR3 reads CASSYSKKAGGTIHEQFF. DNA for the CDR3: TGTGCCAGCAGTTACTCGAAAAAGGCGGGGGGAACTATCCATGAGCAGTTCTTC.

J is TRBJ2-3 and V is TRBV5-1, with 7 positions matching TRBD1. Germline V gene sequence: CDR1 SGHRS, CDR2 YFSETQ. CDR3 length equals 15 residues. V trimming: 4 bases; J trimming: 4 bases; junction bases outside the gene matches: 9. The CDR3 sequence is CASSPYGQDADTQYF. The CDR3 DNA sequence: TGCGCCAGCAGCCCGTACGGACAGGACGCAGATACGCAGTATTTT.

The chain links TRBV5-4 to TRBJ2-6, with 8 bases that match TRBD1. Unmatched junction bases numbered 12, after V lost 4 bases and J lost 0 bases. The CDR3 is 19 residues long. The germline gives CDR1 SGHNT, CDR2 YYREEE (reference sequence). DNA of the CDR3: TGTGCCAGCAGCCAAGCTCCGGGACAGGATATCTCTGGGGCCAACGTCCTGACTTTC. Its protein is CASSQAPGQDISGANVLTF.

The gene calls are TRBV5-6 and TRBJ2-5; 10 bases are shared with TRBD2. The ends lost 4 bases at V and 2 bases at J; junction bases unmatched: 5. Per the germline V gene, CDR1 is SGHDT and CDR2 is YYEEEE. The CDR3 length is 15 residues. Written as DNA, the CDR3 is TGTGCCAGCAGCCTCGGACTAGCGGTACAAGAGACCCAGTACTTC. This encodes CASSLGLAVQETQYF.

V gene TRBV7-8 combines with J gene TRBJ2-3; 7 bases fit TRBD2. The ends lost 6 bases at V and 0 bases at J; junction bases unmatched: 3. The germline V gene has CDR1 SGHVS and CDR2 FQNEAQ. The CDR3 is 14 amino acids. As DNA, the CDR3 is TGTGCCAGCAGGTGGGGGGGGAGCACAGATACGCAGTATTTT. This gives the protein CASRWGGSTDTQYF.

To note about this clone: Other DNA sequences from this sample encode an identical CDR3 as well. The chain links TRBV7-3 to TRBJ1-1, with 7 bases matching TRBD1. The CDR3 is made up of 14 amino acids. V was clipped by 1 base and J by 8 bases; unmatched bases: 7. Germline V gene data show CDR1 as SGHTA and CDR2 as FQGTGA. CDR3 DNA sequence: TGTGCCAGCAGCTTAATGGCAGGGGGTACCGAAGCTTTCTTT. This gives the protein CASSLMAGGTEAFF.

The gene calls are TRBV13 and TRBJ2-1; a possible D gene is TRBD2 (6 bases). V dropped 4 bases and J dropped 12 bases, with 10 bases sitting between them. The CDR3 contains 11 residues. The germline V gene encodes CDR1 PRHDT and CDR2 FYEKMQ (reference sequence). DNA for the CDR3: TGTGCCAGCAGCTCGGGACTTGGGCAGTTCTTC. Its translation: CASSSGLGQFF. The entire variable domain, with the rest obtained from reference TRBV13 and TRBJ2-1, is as follows: AAGVIQSPRHLIKEKRETATLKCYPIPRHDTVYWYQQGPGQDPQFLISFYEKMQSDKGSIPDRFSAQQFSDYHSELNMSSLELGDSALYFCASSSGLGQFFGPGTRLTVL.

This clone was seen a single time. The chain links TRBV5-6 to TRBJ2-7, with 10 bases matching TRBD1. Per the germline V gene, CDR1 is SGHDT and CDR2 is YYEEEE. Germline trimming cut 5 bases from V and 4 bases from J; bases unmatched to any gene: 9. This CDR3 contains 15 residues. The CDR3 is CASRDKDRGLYEQYF. CDR3 bases: TGTGCCAGCAGAGATAAAGACAGGGGGCTATACGAGCAGTACTTC. The full variable domain, in which reference TRBV5-6 and TRBJ2-7 provide the parts outside the CDR3, is DAGVTQSPTHLIKTRGQQVTLRCSPKSGHDTVSWYQQALGQGPQFIFQYYEEEERQRGNFPDRFSGHQFPNYSSELNVNALLLGDSALYLCASRDKDRGLYEQYFGPGTRLTVT.

The J gene is TRBJ1-2, the V gene TRBV19, with D hard to call. The CDR3 sequence is 13 residues long. CDR1 is LNHDA, CDR2 SQIVND, per germline (reference sequence). V shed 5 bases and J shed 6 bases, with 13 bases lying between them. The DNA for the CDR3 is TGTGCCAGTAGTCGTCCGAGCCCAAATGGCTACACCTTC. It translates to CASSRPSPNGYTF.

A few counts support this clone. The J gene is TRBJ2-1, the V gene TRBV11-3; D unresolved. The CDR3 is 12 amino acids. V shed 0 bases and J shed 6 bases, with 3 bases lying between them. CDR1 SGHNT and CDR2 YENEEA come from the germline V gene. CDR3 sequence: CASSLDLNEQFF. In nucleotides, the CDR3 is TGTGCCAGCAGCTTAGATCTCAATGAGCAGTTCTTC.

In regard to this clone: Other DNA sequences in this sample translate to the same CDR3. The V call is TRBV19, the J call TRBJ1-1; D ambiguous. This CDR3 has 13 residues. Germline CDR1 reads LNHDA; CDR2 reads SQIVND (reference sequence). Trimming removed 2 bases at V and 1 base at J, with 5 bases between. In nucleotides, the CDR3 is TGTGCCAGTAGTATATCCAGGAACACTGAAGCTTTCTTT. Amino acid sequence: CASSISRNTEAFF. Full variable domain (remainder filled in from reference TRBV19 and TRBJ1-1): DGGITQSPKYLFRKEGQNVTLSCEQNLNHDAMYWYRQDPGQGLRLIYYSQIVNDFQKGDIAEGYSVSREKKESFPLTVTSAQKNPTAFYLCASSISRNTEAFFGQGTRLTVV.

This clone has only one observation. This rearrangement joins TRBV25-1 to TRBJ1-4, with TRBD1 identical over 8 bases. CDR1 is MGHDK and CDR2 is SYGVNS in the germline V gene. This CDR3 is built from 12 residues. J gave up 6 bases and V 10 bases, and 4 bases lay outside the gene matches. DNA for the CDR3: TGTGCCATCGACAGGGGTGATGAAAAACTGTTTTTT. It encodes CAIDRGDEKLFF.

This clone was seen once. The V and J genes are TRBV19 and TRBJ1-1, with TRBD1 identical over 7 bases. This CDR3 has 15 residues. Trimming removed 9 bases from V and 0 bases from J; junction bases left unmatched: 10. In germline, CDR1 is LNHDA, CDR2 SQIVND (reference sequence). CDR3 loop: CASSYLDRMNTEAFF. The CDR3 DNA reads TGTGCCAGCTCATACTTGGACAGGATGAACACTGAAGCTTTCTTT.

This clone was detected once. The CDR3 DNA reads as TGTGCCAGCAGCAAGTCCCCTAGCGGGGGGGCCCGTTCCACAGATACGCAGTATTTT. This codes for CASSKSPSGGARSTDTQYF. The rearrangement links TRBV21-1 to TRBJ2-3; the D call of TRBD2 is as the table states it, not checked on the DNA. TRBV21-1 is reported as a pseudogene. The CDR3 consists of 19 residues.

This sequence joins TRBV24-1 and TRBJ1-4, with 11 bases matching TRBD1. The CDR3 totals 16 residues. In germline, CDR1 is KGHDR, CDR2 SFDVKD. V was clipped by 3 bases and J by 5 bases; unmatched bases: 4. CDR3 loop: CATSDPGTGGNEKLFF. DNA for the CDR3: TGTGCCACCAGTGATCCGGGGACAGGGGGAAATGAAAAACTGTTTTTT.

The chain recombines TRBV4-1 with TRBJ2-1; D is perhaps TRBD2 (6 bases). The CDR3 length is 13 residues. The germline V gene has CDR1 MGHRA and CDR2 YSYEKL. The V and J ends lost 4 bases and 9 bases respectively, with 13 bases between them. The CDR3 loop is CASSPPSVGEQFF. The CDR3 DNA reads as TGCGCCAGCAGCCCCCCTAGCGTCGGTGAGCAGTTCTTC.

This clone was observed a handful of times. The sample holds other DNA sequences that translate to the same CDR3. The V call is TRBV19, the J call TRBJ1-1; a weak D match, TRBD1 (5 bases). Trimming cost V 7 bases and J 0 bases, with 12 bases left between them. The CDR3 has 14 amino acids. The germline V gene encodes CDR1 LNHDA and CDR2 SQIVND (reference sequence). The CDR3 loop reads CASTPDRLNTEAFF. The CDR3 region has the DNA TGTGCCAGTACCCCCGACAGATTGAACACTGAAGCTTTCTTT. Full variable domain (missing parts from reference TRBV19 and TRBJ1-1): DGGITQSPKYLFRKEGQNVTLSCEQNLNHDAMYWYRQDPGQGLRLIYYSQIVNDFQKGDIAEGYSVSREKKESFPLTVTSAQKNPTAFYLCASTPDRLNTEAFFGQGTRLTVV.